What follows describes a single TCR beta chain. Its antigen is as yet unknown. The data were taken from a study of Ad26.COV2.S vaccination and SARS-CoV-2 variants. In the study overall: Ad26.COV2.S was injected intramuscularly once or twice, 56 days apart.

The treatment here: some 19 received Ad26.COV2.S at low or high dose, single or two shots; several received placebo; per-sample allocation not given. Day 63 following the first vaccine or placebo injection was when the samples were taken. An Ad26 vector expressing Wuhan-strain SARS-CoV-2 spike served as the vaccine. Here immunoSEQ multiplex PCR was the method, and the copy in TCRdb shows in-frame clones only, minus some. The table has 440,000 or so clones, 80% to 95% seen once. This CDR3 has 19 amino acids. Looked up from germline, CDR1 is KGHDR and CDR2 is SFDVKD. V gave up 4 bases and J gave up 5 bases; unmatched junction bases: 17. Findings and limits, study-wide: The breadth of spike-specific CD8+ and CD4+ T cell responses after vaccination was reportedly substantial.

The sequenced sample was peripheral blood, obtained in a trial of Ad26.COV2.S vaccine versus placebo. The rearrangement joins TRBV24-1 to TRBJ2-2; 8 bases agree with TRBD2. The TCR originated in a person aged 18-65 years who received the Ad26.COV2.S COVID-19 vaccine or a placebo. This CDR3 is CATSEEGLSGGSMTGELFF. The CDR3 bases are TGTGCCACCAGTGAAGAGGGACTATCGGGGGGGAGCATGACCGGGGAGCTGTTTTTT.